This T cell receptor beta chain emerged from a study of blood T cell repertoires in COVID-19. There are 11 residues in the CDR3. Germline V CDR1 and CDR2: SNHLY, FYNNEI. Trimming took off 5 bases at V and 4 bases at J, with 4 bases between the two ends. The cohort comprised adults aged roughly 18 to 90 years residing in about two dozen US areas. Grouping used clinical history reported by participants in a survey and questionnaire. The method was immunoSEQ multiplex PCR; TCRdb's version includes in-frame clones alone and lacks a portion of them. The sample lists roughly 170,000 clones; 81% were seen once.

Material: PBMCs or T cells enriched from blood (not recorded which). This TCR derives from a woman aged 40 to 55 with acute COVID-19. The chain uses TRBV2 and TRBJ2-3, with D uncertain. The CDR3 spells CASSTSDTQYF. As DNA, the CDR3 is TGTGCCAGCAGTACATCAGATACGCAGTATTTT.